This entry describes one TCR beta chain. HIV-positive participants were all treated in the United States. These data originate in a study of long-term antiretroviral therapy in people with HIV. Investigators performed immunoSEQ version v3.0 at survey level. Produced via immunoSEQ multiplex PCR; TCRdb's table is partial and in-frame only. Among tens of thousands of clones listed, about 88% were seen once. This CDR3 has 16 residues. CDR1 is SGDLS and CDR2 is YYNGEE in the germline V gene. V was clipped by 4 bases and J by 2 bases; unmatched bases: 7. The V and J genes are TRBV9 and TRBJ2-3, with TRBD2 identical over 10 bases. Sequencing was performed on unsorted PBMCs, taken just over 2.7 years before starting antiretroviral therapy. The clonotype was recovered from a woman in her twenties or thirties with HIV. The CDR3 DNA is TGTGCCAGCAGCTTCCCGCTAGCGGGGGACACAGATACGCAGTATTTT. Amino acids: CASSFPLAGDTDTQYF.